A single sample gave rise to the 5 T cell receptor beta chains below, sequenced in a study of shared clonotypes between healthy human individuals (dated by TCRdb to the early 2020s). The method behind the library was the immunoSEQ multiplex PCR assay. TCRdb took over this immuneACCESS table, retaining in-frame rearrangements with V and J assigned. Such tables are incomplete; in checked studies, under half of the missing clones stem from an unresolved V gene, and the remainder is unexplained. The sample has about 2.1 million clones on record, approximately 94% of them singletons. The ten largest clones add up to 1.5% to 2% of the sample. For the CD8 naive samples, CD45RO-negative cells were positively selected for CCR7, yielding a CD45RA+CCR7+ population from which TemRA cells were excluded. Sequenced sample: naive CD8+ T cells from PBMCs. The sample's cell subset or site, from its label and the paper: CD45RA+CCR7+. The origin of the receptors is a man in his late teens or twenties in good health. Some clones in this sample may be carry-over from other donors' samples.

The chain is built from TRBV27 and TRBJ2-5, with 10 bases identical to TRBD1. This CDR3 has 16 residues. Looked up from germline, CDR1 is MNHEY and CDR2 is SMNVEV (reference sequence). After removal of 4 bases from V and 5 bases from J, the junction contained 10 bases not matched to a gene. The CDR3 sequence: CASSYSGQGPRETQYF. The CDR3 DNA follows: TGTGCCAGCAGTTACTCGGGACAGGGGCCCCGGGAGACCCAGTACTTC.

V usage is TRBV27 and J usage is TRBJ1-2; D is possibly TRBD1 (5 bases). The germline V gene encodes CDR1 MNHEY and CDR2 SMNVEV (reference sequence). Trimming cost V 3 bases and J 4 bases, with 12 bases left between them. CDR3 length: 14 residues. Here the CDR3 reads CASSLTPTVYGYTF. CDR3 in DNA: TGTGCCAGCAGTTTGACCCCGACAGTCTATGGCTACACCTTC.

This clone was seen only once. The chain recombines TRBV5-6 with TRBJ2-7; TRBD1 matches at 9 bases. From germline, CDR1 is SGHDT and CDR2 YYEEEE. The CDR3 spans 15 residues. The J segment lost 5 bases and the V segment lost 4 bases, leaving 10 bases of the junction unmatched. The CDR3 spells CASSPWGQGAHEQYF. In DNA, the CDR3 is TGTGCCAGCAGCCCGTGGGGACAGGGTGCTCACGAGCAGTACTTC.

The chain employs TRBV9 and TRBJ1-6; D not resolved. The germline gives CDR1 SGDLS, CDR2 YYNGEE. V was pared by 3 bases and J by 0 bases, with 7 bases between. The CDR3 extends over 15 amino acids. CDR3 amino acids: CASSEDLSYNSPLHF. DNA for the CDR3: TGTGCCAGCAGCGAAGACCTCTCCTATAATTCACCCCTCCACTTT.

The chain employs TRBV5-1 and TRBJ2-1, with unresolved D. Looked up from germline, CDR1 is SGHRS and CDR2 is YFSETQ. Trimming shortened V by 5 bases and J by 9 bases, and 15 bases separated the two germline ends. The CDR3 runs 13 residues. CDR3 region: CASSYGPTGEQFF. The CDR3 DNA sequence: TGCGCCAGCAGTTATGGTCCCACCGGTGAGCAGTTCTTC.